What follows are 25 T cell receptor beta chains derived from one specimen sequenced in a study of CD8 T cells in Susac syndrome. Random hexamers primed reverse transcription of about 0.5 to 1 ug RNA. One entry per CDR3 protein results from TCRdb running MiXCR on the immunoSEQ multiplex PCR reads. In the table there are more than 95,000 distinct CDR3 sequences, over 85% of which are singletons. The sample was CD4+ T cells from PBMCs. These receptors were obtained from a human donor in good health.

The V and J genes are TRBV6-1 and TRBJ2-1; a possible D gene is TRBD2 (5 bases). Germline V lookup: CDR1 MNHNS, CDR2 SASEGT. This CDR3 region has 16 residues. The V gene lost 3 bases and the J gene lost 5 bases, with 17 bases spanning the gap. CDR3 in DNA: TGTGCCAGCAGTGATGAATCATCGAAGGGAGACAATGAGCAGTTCTTC. Protein sequence: CASSDESSKGDNEQFF.

This chain uses TRBV2 with TRBJ2-4; no firm D call. The CDR3 spans 14 residues. V lost 6 bases and J lost 7, with 16 bases in between. Per germline, CDR1 SNHLY and CDR2 FYNNEI. The CDR3 nucleotides are TGTGCCAGCAGCATTCACCTCCAGCAGAACATTCAGTACTTC. Translated: CASSIHLQQNIQYF.

The chain joins TRBV19 to TRBJ1-4; 7 bases line up with TRBD1. CDR1 and CDR2 (germline): LNHDA, SQIVND (reference sequence). This CDR3 is built from 13 residues. V was clipped by 9 bases and J by 12 bases; unmatched bases: 13. The DNA of the CDR3 is TGTGCCAGCACCGACAGGGTCCAAACAGAACTGTTTTTT. Amino acids: CASTDRVQTELFF. The whole variable domain, filled in from reference TRBV19 and TRBJ1-4, reads DGGITQSPKYLFRKEGQNVTLSCEQNLNHDAMYWYRQDPGQGLRLIYYSQIVNDFQKGDIAEGYSVSREKKESFPLTVTSAQKNPTAFYLCASTDRVQTELFFGSGTQLSVL.

This rearrangement joins TRBV6-6 to TRBJ2-1; D tentatively reads TRBD1 or TRBD2 (5 bases each). V gave up 1 base and J gave up 5 bases, with 9 bases separating them. Germline V CDR1 and CDR2: MNHNY, SVGAGI (reference sequence). The CDR3 consists of 14 residues. CDR3 loop: CASSYWGRDNEQFF. For the CDR3, the DNA is TGTGCCAGCAGTTACTGGGGACGGGACAATGAGCAGTTCTTC.

J is TRBJ2-2 and V is TRBV6-1; no reliable D call. The CDR3 contains 12 residues. Germline CDR1 reads MNHNS; CDR2 reads SASEGT. V was trimmed by 2 bases and J by 3 bases, leaving 1 base between them. The DNA of the CDR3 is TGTGCCAGCAGTGAATACACCGGGGAGCTGTTTTTT. It yields the protein CASSEYTGELFF.

This clonotype has just one count. This chain links TRBV20-1 with TRBJ2-1; 7 positions match TRBD1. V trimming: 5 bases; J trimming: 4 bases; junction bases outside the gene matches: 8. This CDR3 has 14 amino acids. CDR1 is DFQATT and CDR2 is SNEGSKA in the germline V gene (reference sequence). The CDR3 coding sequence is TGCAGTGCTTTCGCCCTACAGGGGTACAATGAGCAGTTCTTC. Its translation: CSAFALQGYNEQFF.

This chain links TRBV5-1 with TRBJ2-3, with a tentative D call TRBD1 (6 bases). The CDR3 totals 14 residues. The V end lost 3 bases, the J end lost 6 bases, and 14 bases lay between the germline ends. Germline lookup yields CDR1 SGHRS and CDR2 YFSETQ. In DNA form, the CDR3 reads TGCGCCAGCAGCTCGGGGCAGGGGATGGATACGCAGTATTTT. The encoded protein is CASSSGQGMDTQYF.

The chain has TRBV30 and TRBJ2-5; perhaps TRBD1 as D (6 bases). This CDR3 has 13 amino acids. V lost 3 bases to trimming and J lost 5 bases, with 13 bases between them. CDR1 and CDR2 from the germline V gene are GTSNPN and SVGIG (reference sequence). The CDR3 DNA is TGTGCCTGGAGAGCCAAGGGGGTCGAGACCCAGTACTTC. Encoded protein: CAWRAKGVETQYF.

V gene TRBV5-4 combines with J gene TRBJ2-7, with TRBD1 as a possible D gene (5 bases). CDR1 SGHNT and CDR2 YYREEE come from the germline V gene (reference sequence). The CDR3 consists of 14 residues. Deletions cut 0 bases from V and 3 bases from J, with 10 bases between. The CDR3 reads CASSLVGQGYEQYF. CDR3 nucleotides: TGTGCCAGCAGCTTGGTTGGGCAGGGCTACGAGCAGTACTTC. Supplemented by reference TRBV5-4 and TRBJ2-7, the full variable domain reads ETGVTQSPTHLIKTRGQQVTLRCSSQSGHNTVSWYQQALGQGPQFIFQYYREEENGRGNFPPRFSGLQFPNYSSELNVNALELDDSALYLCASSLVGQGYEQYFGPGTRLTVT.

V gene TRBV21-1 combines with J gene TRBJ2-5; the table's D gene call, TRBD1, was not cross checked with the DNA. TRBV21-1 is classified as a pseudogene. There are 17 residues in the CDR3. The CDR3: CASSKGAGTGGEETQYF. The CDR3 coding sequence is TGTGCCAGCAGCAAAGGGGCAGGGACAGGGGGCGAGGAGACCCAGTACTTC.

J is TRBJ2-7 and V is TRBV28; unclear D gene. The CDR3 spans 14 residues. Germline V gene sequence: CDR1 MDHEN, CDR2 SYDVKM. The V gene lost 6 bases and the J gene lost 3 bases, with 15 bases spanning the gap. The CDR3 DNA reads TGTGCCAGCAGCTCCTCGACACTCCTCTACGAGCAGTACTTC. This encodes CASSSSTLLYEQYF.

The chain has TRBV18 and TRBJ2-1; TRBD2 aligns across 9 bases. CDR1 is KGHSH and CDR2 is LQKENI in the germline V gene. CDR3 length: 15 residues. The J segment lost 7 bases and the V segment lost 3 bases, leaving 7 bases of the junction unmatched. This CDR3 reads CASSPLGAGGNEQFF. CDR3 in DNA: TGTGCCAGCTCACCGCTTGGTGCGGGGGGGAATGAGCAGTTCTTC.

The V gene is TRBV7-9, the J gene TRBJ2-5; possibly TRBD2 for D (5 bases). CDR1 SEHNR and CDR2 FQNEAQ come from the germline V gene (reference sequence). V shed 4 bases and J shed 1 base, with 10 bases lying between them. The CDR3 has 14 residues. CDR3 residues: CASSSYRGQETQYF. The DNA for the CDR3 is TGTGCCAGCAGCTCTTACCGGGGCCAAGAGACCCAGTACTTC.

The chain recombines TRBV27 with TRBJ2-2; no clear D gene. CDR1 MNHEY and CDR2 SMNVEV come from the germline V gene (reference sequence). The germline V and J ends were trimmed by 6 bases and 8 bases, with 7 bases remaining between them. This CDR3 region has 11 residues. The CDR3 nucleotides read TGTGCCAGCAGCTTCGGGGGGGAGCTGTTTTTT. This gives the protein CASSFGGELFF.

The V gene is TRBV5-6, the J gene TRBJ2-3; tentatively, D is TRBD1 or TRBD2 (6 bases each). In germline, CDR1 is SGHDT, CDR2 YYEEEE. The CDR3 is 16 amino acids. V dropped 3 bases and J dropped 2 bases, with 16 bases sitting between them. The CDR3 here is CASSSQGRRVTDTQYF. CDR3 bases: TGTGCCAGCAGCTCACAGGGTCGGAGGGTCACAGATACGCAGTATTTT.

V usage is TRBV27 and J usage is TRBJ2-7; 9 bases agree with TRBD2. The CDR3 consists of 17 residues. Germline V gene data show CDR1 as MNHEY and CDR2 as SMNVEV (reference sequence). V gave up 6 bases and J gave up 3 bases; unmatched junction bases: 15. The CDR3 spells CASSSGTSTTRFYEQYF. The CDR3 nucleotides read TGTGCCAGCAGCTCCGGGACTAGCACCACACGCTTCTACGAGCAGTACTTC.

This clonotype was counted a single time. V and J are TRBV6-5 and TRBJ1-2; 10 nucleotides line up with TRBD1. This CDR3 comprises 15 residues. The germline CDR1 and CDR2 sequences are MNHEY and SVGAGI. The ends lost 7 bases at V and 2 bases at J; junction bases unmatched: 7. CDR3 amino acids: CASTGQGKGNYGYTF. The CDR3 bases are TGTGCCAGCACGGGACAGGGGAAGGGGAACTATGGCTACACCTTC.

The V gene is TRBV7-9, the J gene TRBJ1-1, with TRBD1 matching over 11 bases. This CDR3 region has 15 residues. Trimming removed 5 bases from V and 6 bases from J; junction bases left unmatched: 8. Germline V gene lookup returns CDR1 SEHNR and CDR2 FQNEAQ (reference sequence). DNA of the CDR3: TGTGCCAGCAGCCCCCGGGGACAGGGGGTGTCTGAAGCTTTCTTT. This encodes CASSPRGQGVSEAFF.

The chain carries TRBV5-4 and TRBJ1-1; possible D gene TRBD1, 5 bases. The V and J ends lost 3 bases and 3 bases respectively, with 15 bases between them. CDR3 length: 15 amino acids. Germline assignment: CDR1 SGHNT and CDR2 YYREEE (reference sequence). CDR3 sequence: CASSSWAGGDTEAFF. The CDR3 nucleotides are TGTGCCAGCAGCTCCTGGGCGGGGGGGGACACTGAAGCTTTCTTT.

The chain uses TRBV5-1 and TRBJ2-1; D perhaps matches TRBD2 (5 bases). Trimming shortened V by 7 bases and J by 4 bases, and 18 bases separated the two germline ends. The CDR3 totals 15 residues. Per the germline V gene, CDR1 is SGHRS and CDR2 is YFSETQ. The CDR3 DNA is TGCGCCAGCGGACCAGCGGCTTCTACTTACAATGAGCAGTTCTTC. Residues: CASGPAASTYNEQFF.

The gene calls are TRBV29-1 and TRBJ1-1; 9 positions agree with TRBD1. The germline CDR1 and CDR2 sequences are SQVTM and ANQGSEA. CDR3 length equals 13 residues. V was clipped by 5 bases and J by 1 base; unmatched bases: 2. The CDR3 DNA sequence: TGCAGCGTTTCGACAGGGGGGAACACTGAAGCTTTCTTT. It specifies CSVSTGGNTEAFF.

The rearrangement uses TRBV4-1 and TRBJ2-3; D tentatively reads TRBD1 or TRBD2 (6 bases each). CDR1 is MGHRA, CDR2 YSYEKL, per germline. CDR3 length: 14 amino acids. The ends were cut back, 4 bases at V and 6 bases at J, with 14 bases in the middle. The CDR3 spells CASSPGGGSDTQYF. The CDR3 DNA reads as TGCGCCAGCAGCCCCGGAGGGGGGTCTGATACGCAGTATTTT.

The chain has TRBV3-1 and TRBJ2-7; D uncertain. V dropped 0 bases and J dropped 2 bases, with 8 bases sitting between them. The CDR3 consists of 14 residues. Germline V gives CDR1 LGHDT, CDR2 YNNKEL (reference sequence). CDR3 in DNA: TGTGCCAGCAGCCAAGAGCGCGGAGCCTACGAGCAGTACTTC. Residues: CASSQERGAYEQYF.

The gene calls are TRBV7-9 and TRBJ2-1, with 7 bases matching TRBD1. This CDR3 spans 15 amino acids. Trimming cost V 1 base and J 8 bases; bases outside gene matches: 8. CDR1 SEHNR and CDR2 FQNEAQ come from the germline V gene (reference sequence). CDR3 nucleotide sequence: TGTGCCAGCAGCTTAGATCAGAGGACAGGTGATGAGCAGTTCTTC. Residues: CASSLDQRTGDEQFF.

This clonotype was seen once. The V gene is TRBV4-2, the J gene TRBJ2-7; 14 bases match TRBD2. V lost 3 bases, J lost 6 bases, and 4 bases stayed unmatched. CDR3 length: 15 amino acids. CDR1 and CDR2 (germline): LGHNA, YNFKEQ. The CDR3 spells CASSQGLAGVGEQYF. The CDR3 DNA is TGTGCCAGCAGCCAGGGACTAGCGGGAGTAGGCGAGCAGTACTTC.